This T cell receptor (beta chain) was captured in a study of shared clonotypes between healthy human individuals. Study-level background: Used for every donor were three CD4 naive, three CD4 memory, two CD8 naive and one CD8 memory plate. Overall study findings and caveats: Roughly 5% of naive CD4 clonotypes were common to a few donors.

Trimming took 1 base from V and 1 from J, leaving 9 bases between them. The germline V gene has CDR1 SGHRS and CDR2 YFSETQ. The CDR3 is made up of 14 amino acids. This clone was detected only once. Its antigen remains unidentified. Assay used: immunoSEQ multiplex PCR; TCRdb lists only in-frame clones, some missing. The repertoire holds around 370,000 clones, with roughly 96% as singletons. Every donor was a Caucasian adult from Nashville, Tennessee. CD8 memory was a combination that joined CD45RO+ cells with CCR7-negative CD45RA+ TemRA cells. The origin of this receptor is a man younger than 45 in good health. The sequenced material came from memory CD8+ T cells sorted from blood. Stated subset: CD45RO+ cells pooled with CCR7-negative TemRA cells. V is TRBV5-1 and J is TRBJ2-7; unclear D gene. In DNA form, the CDR3 reads TGCGCCAGCAGCTTGATGGATGGGTCCTACGAGCAGTACTTC. This encodes CASSLMDGSYEQYF.